This T cell receptor (beta chain) was observed in a study of beta chain features in type 1 diabetes. General study points: Among all four CD4+ subsets, Type 1 diabetes patients had TCRB CDR3s that were moderately but significantly shorter.

This clone was seen more than once but under ten times. Its antigen is as yet unknown. The CDR3 totals 15 residues. V was clipped by 4 bases and J by 0 bases, with 13 bases between them. CDR1 is GTSNPN, CDR2 SVGIG, per germline (reference sequence). Each donor gave one heparinised blood draw averaging roughly 100 mL. Reverse transcription of all isolated RNA meant that expressed TCRB transcripts were sequenced. Using immunoSEQ multiplex PCR, the repertoire was profiled, and TCRdb retains in-frame clones only, with some absent. The sample carries about 400,000 clones, around 13% recorded once. The chain couples TRBV30 to TRBJ1-5; D might be TRBD1 (5 bases). This TCR came from a woman between 18 and 30 years old with type 1 diabetes. Material for sequencing was naive CD4+ T cells from blood. The CDR3 DNA reads as TGTGCCTGGAAAGACAGTAGGTATAGCAATCAGCCCCAGCATTTT. Amino acids: CAWKDSRYSNQPQHF.